This is a list of T cell receptor beta chains from one sample in a study of cytomegalovirus exposure and HLA in healthy donors. Generated by immunoSEQ multiplex PCR, the TCRdb table keeps only in-frame clones and is missing some. The data show about 160,000 clones, 70% to 85% seen once. Material for sequencing was PBMCs. The receptors were sampled from a man in his forties in good health and CMV-seronegative. Both conserved end residues are part of each CDR3. A D gene is named only where the DNA matches it firmly.

J gene,V gene,D gene,CDR3 protein
TRBJ2-7,TRBV2,NA,CASRSGDSYEQYF
TRBJ2-5,TRBV7-9,NA,CASNPLAGLEETQYF
TRBJ2-7,TRBV5-6,NA,CASSLGGGVGDEQYF
TRBJ2-7,TRBV30,TRBD1,CAWGTGGYEQYF
TRBJ2-2,TRBV7-9,NA,CASSAADWGQGKAGELFF
TRBJ1-6,TRBV28,NA,CASSLDRVRSPLHF
TRBJ1-3,TRBV7-2,TRBD1,CASSLRQGAFSGNTIYF
TRBJ1-5,TRBV19,TRBD1,CAAKSGTGNNQPQHF
TRBJ2-5,TRBV10-3,TRBD2,CAISEWRGATQETQYF
TRBJ2-7,TRBV5-6,NA,CASRQDRSSSYEQYF
TRBJ2-1,TRBV29-1,TRBD1,CSVRQGTRGFF